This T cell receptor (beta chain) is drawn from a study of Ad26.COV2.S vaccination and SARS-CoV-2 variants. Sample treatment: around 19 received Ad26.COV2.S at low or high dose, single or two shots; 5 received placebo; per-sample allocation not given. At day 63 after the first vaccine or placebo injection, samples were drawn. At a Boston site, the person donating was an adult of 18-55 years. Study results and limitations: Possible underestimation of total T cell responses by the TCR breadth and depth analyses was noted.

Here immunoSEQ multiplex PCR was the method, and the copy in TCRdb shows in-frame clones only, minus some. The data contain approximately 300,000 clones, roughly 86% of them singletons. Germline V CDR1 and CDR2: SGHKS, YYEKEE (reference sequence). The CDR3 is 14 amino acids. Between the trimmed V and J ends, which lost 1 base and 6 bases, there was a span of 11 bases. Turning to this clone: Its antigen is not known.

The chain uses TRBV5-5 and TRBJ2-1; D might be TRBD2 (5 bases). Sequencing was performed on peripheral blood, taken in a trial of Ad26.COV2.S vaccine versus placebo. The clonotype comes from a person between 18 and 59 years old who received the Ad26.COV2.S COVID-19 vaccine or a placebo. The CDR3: CASSLMEVINEQFF. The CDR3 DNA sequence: TGTGCCAGCAGCTTGATGGAGGTCATCAATGAGCAGTTCTTC.